The 24 T cell receptor beta chains listed next were all sequenced from one sample in a study of T-cell reconstitution after alpha-beta-depleted transplantation in children. For TCRbeta, the library was prepared with unique molecular identifiers. TCRdb processed the PCR reads anew with MiXCR; each CDR3 protein has one entry. The data show some 200,000 distinct CDR3 sequences, over 9.5% seen once. Sequenced material: PBMCs from the stem cell graft donor, taken from the stem cell graft. Receptors were obtained from a human donor who donated a stem cell graft to a child with SCID.

This clonotype was detected ten times or more. V gene TRBV15 combines with J gene TRBJ1-5; 10 positions agree with TRBD1. The length of the CDR3 is 15 residues. Germline values: CDR1 LNHNV, CDR2 YYDKDF (reference sequence). V trimming: 0 bases; J trimming: 6 bases; junction bases outside the gene matches: 2. CDR3 in amino acids: CATSREGQGSQPQHF. Written as DNA, the CDR3 is TGTGCCACCAGCAGAGAGGGACAGGGGAGTCAGCCCCAGCATTTT.

The J gene is TRBJ2-7, the V gene TRBV4-1; D may correspond to TRBD1 or TRBD2 (7 bases each). The CDR3 covers 16 residues. V lost 4 bases and J lost 3, with 19 bases in between. Germline CDR1 reads MGHRA; CDR2 reads YSYEKL. The CDR3 loop is CASSRMGGTDNYEQYF. Written as DNA, the CDR3 is TGCGCCAGCAGCCGCATGGGGGGGACAGACAACTACGAGCAGTACTTC.

This clonotype showed up many times. The CDR3 spells CASNGERGEYNEQFF. CDR3 DNA: TGTGCCAGCAACGGGGAGCGGGGGGAGTACAATGAGCAGTTCTTC. This chain joins TRBV9 and TRBJ2-1; 9 positions match TRBD2. CDR1 and CDR2 from the germline V gene are SGDLS and YYNGEE. Germline trimming cut 6 bases from V and 4 bases from J; bases unmatched to any gene: 8. This CDR3 region has 15 residues.

Many counts were recorded for this clonotype. This chain joins TRBV5-1 and TRBJ1-2, with D unresolved. V lost 3 bases to trimming and J lost 5 bases, with 23 bases between them. This CDR3 spans 17 amino acids. In germline, CDR1 is SGHRS, CDR2 YFSETQ. This chain's CDR3 is CASSSEGLASTEYGYTF. As DNA, the CDR3 is TGCGCCAGCAGCTCCGAGGGCTTAGCTTCGACGGAATATGGCTACACCTTC.

This clonotype was seen many times. The chain uses TRBV7-9 and TRBJ2-6; 7 bases fit TRBD1. CDR3 size: 18 residues. The trim removed 4 bases at V and 0 bases at J, leaving 9 bases unmatched. The germline gives CDR1 SEHNR, CDR2 FQNEAQ (reference sequence). The CDR3 reads CASSYRDSGFSGANVLTF. In DNA form, the CDR3 reads TGTGCCAGCAGCTACCGGGACAGCGGTTTCTCTGGGGCCAACGTCCTGACTTTC.

This clonotype was seen at least ten times. The chain combines TRBV5-1 with TRBJ2-6; 9 nucleotides agree with TRBD2. The CDR3 loop spans 19 amino acids. CDR1 and CDR2 (germline): SGHRS, YFSETQ. The ends lost 0 bases at V and 0 bases at J; junction bases unmatched: 7. The CDR3 nucleotides are TGCGCCAGCAGCTTGGCCTCTAGCGGGATCTCCTCTGGGGCCAACGTCCTGACTTTC. Residues: CASSLASSGISSGANVLTF.

This clonotype was picked up many times. The V gene is TRBV14, the J gene TRBJ2-7; no reliable D call. This CDR3 comprises 16 residues. V dropped 4 bases and J dropped 6 bases, with 22 bases sitting between them. Per the germline V gene, CDR1 is SGHDN and CDR2 is FVKESK. The CDR3, as DNA: TGTGCCAGCAGCCGGGTCGATATGGCACTCGATTCCGAGCAGTACTTC. This codes for CASSRVDMALDSEQYF.

Ten or more counts support this clonotype. The chain links TRBV5-1 to TRBJ1-1, with D unclear. V dropped 2 bases and J dropped 5 bases, with 19 bases sitting between them. This CDR3 region has 16 residues. Germline loops: CDR1 SGHRS, CDR2 YFSETQ. CDR3 protein: CASSFSGSPGRTEAFF. As DNA, the CDR3 is TGCGCCAGCAGCTTTAGCGGGAGTCCCGGAAGAACTGAAGCTTTCTTT.

Regarding this clonotype: A much more abundant neighbour one base away suggests this may be a read error. Because the CDR3 is missing its conserved closing phenylalanine or tryptophan, this is likely a read error. This sequence joins TRBV18 and TRBJ2-1, with D unresolved. Germline CDR1 and CDR2: KGHSH and LQKENI. There are 12 residues in the CDR3. The V and J ends lost 3 bases and 5 bases respectively, with 5 bases between them. CDR3 protein: CASSPRNNEQFL. CDR3 DNA: TGTGCCAGCTCACCGCGCAACAATGAGCAGTTCCTC.

There are many counts of this clonotype. The chain carries TRBV11-2 and TRBJ2-2; D might be TRBD1 (5 bases). From germline, CDR1 is SGHAT and CDR2 FQNNGV. The CDR3 runs 15 residues. V lost 0 bases and J 4 bases, leaving 9 bases between the germline ends. CDR3 coding DNA: TGTGCCAGCAGCTTAGACCACAGGTTCACCGGGGAGCTGTTTTTT. It codes for CASSLDHRFTGELFF.

This clonotype was recorded many times. This CDR3 reads CSARGGWRGAYNEQFF. The CDR3 DNA reads TGCAGTGCTAGAGGGGGGTGGAGGGGTGCGTACAATGAGCAGTTCTTC. V usage is TRBV20-1 and J usage is TRBJ2-1, with D maybe TRBD2 (6 bases). V was cut by 1 base and J by 4 bases, with 17 bases left in between. There are 16 residues in the CDR3. CDR1 and CDR2 from the germline V gene are DFQATT and SNEGSKA (reference sequence).

The chain has TRBV9 and TRBJ2-5, with 8 bases fitting TRBD2. Germline V gene data show CDR1 as SGDLS and CDR2 as YYNGEE. Trimming at V came to 6 bases and at J to 7 bases, leaving 17 bases not matched to a gene. This CDR3 is 16 amino acids long. The CDR3 spells CASIPLDRTSSRTQYF. CDR3 DNA sequence: TGTGCCAGCATCCCCCTCGACAGGACTAGCTCCAGGACCCAGTACTTC. The complete variable domain, with remaining parts taken from reference TRBV9 and TRBJ2-5, reads DSGVTQTPKHLITATGQRVTLRCSPRSGDLSVYWYQQSLDQGLQFLIQYYNGEERAKGNILERFSAQQFPDLHSELNLSSLELGDSALYFCASIPLDRTSSRTQYFGPGTRLLVL.

Many counts were recorded for this clonotype. The V and J genes are TRBV5-1 and TRBJ2-2; possibly TRBD2 for D (5 bases). Trimming took off 7 bases at V and 2 bases at J, with 18 bases between the two ends. The germline CDR1 and CDR2 sequences are SGHRS and YFSETQ. The CDR3 is 16 amino acids. The CDR3 reads CASRREPTINTGELFF. The CDR3 DNA follows: TGCGCCAGCCGCCGTGAACCGACTATCAACACCGGGGAGCTGTTTTTT.

This clonotype was seen repeatedly, ten times or more. CDR3 residues: CASSLGPLTGELFF. CDR3 bases: TGTGCCAGCAGCCTGGGCCCTTTGACCGGGGAGCTGTTTTTT. The chain recombines TRBV12-3 or TRBV12-4 with TRBJ2-2; no firm D call. The CDR3 length is 14 residues. V lost 6 bases, J lost 5 bases, and 13 bases lay in between.

This clonotype was counted many times. The rearrangement joins TRBV7-8 to TRBJ2-3; 9 bases agree with TRBD2. From germline, CDR1 is SGHVS and CDR2 FQNEAQ. The ends lost 6 bases at V and 5 bases at J; junction bases unmatched: 6. The CDR3 length is 14 residues. This CDR3 reads CASRPSGAKDTQYF. CDR3 sequence (DNA): TGTGCCAGCAGACCTAGCGGGGCTAAAGATACGCAGTATTTT.

This clonotype showed up many times. The chain employs TRBV9 and TRBJ1-5; D may be TRBD1 (5 bases). V was shortened by 0 bases and J by 7 bases, with 11 bases between the two germline ends. CDR1 is SGDLS and CDR2 is YYNGEE in the germline V gene. The CDR3 has 14 residues. The CDR3 DNA reads as TGTGCCAGCAGCGTAGGATATGGGGACCAGCCCCAGCATTTT. Amino acid sequence: CASSVGYGDQPQHF.

There are many counts of this clonotype. This chain connects TRBV4-1 to TRBJ2-3; maybe TRBD2 (6 bases). Germline-derived CDR1 and CDR2 are MGHRA and YSYEKL. Trimming stripped 1 base from V and 6 bases from J, with 17 bases between. The CDR3 extends over 16 amino acids. CDR3 region: CASSQGPSDRWDTQYF. In DNA form, the CDR3 reads TGCGCCAGCAGCCAAGGACCTAGCGATCGATGGGATACGCAGTATTTT.

This clonotype was recorded many times. The chain employs TRBV5-4 and TRBJ1-4; 9 nucleotides line up with TRBD1. The CDR3 covers 15 residues. Germline V gene data show CDR1 as SGHNT and CDR2 as YYREEE (reference sequence). Trimming at V came to 0 bases and at J to 5 bases, leaving 2 bases not matched to a gene. The CDR3 DNA reads as TGTGCCAGCAGCTTGGCCGGACAGGGGAATGAAAAACTGTTTTTT. It translates to CASSLAGQGNEKLFF. Full variable domain (outside the CDR3, taken from reference TRBV5-4 and TRBJ1-4): ETGVTQSPTHLIKTRGQQVTLRCSSQSGHNTVSWYQQALGQGPQFIFQYYREEENGRGNFPPRFSGLQFPNYSSELNVNALELDDSALYLCASSLAGQGNEKLFFGSGTQLSVL.

About this clonotype: A much larger clone differs by one base, so this may be a read error. The chain carries TRBV19 and TRBJ1-2; D gene unclear. Germline V gives CDR1 LNHDA, CDR2 SQIVND (reference sequence). CDR3 length: 14 amino acids. The ends were cut back, 3 bases at V and 7 bases at J, with 15 bases in the middle. CDR3 protein: CASSMVGPTCGYTF. In DNA, the CDR3 is TGTGCCAGTAGTATGGTGGGTCCTACCTGTGGCTACACCTTC.

This clonotype was detected ten times or more. The rearrangement links TRBV10-3 to TRBJ1-1; D is unclear. The CDR3 covers 15 residues. Trimming took off 0 bases at V and 5 bases at J, with 13 bases between the two ends. Germline lookup yields CDR1 ENHRY and CDR2 SYGVKD. This CDR3 is CAISESPEKLTEAFF. The CDR3 DNA follows: TGTGCCATCAGTGAGTCCCCAGAGAAATTAACTGAAGCTTTCTTT.

This clonotype was observed at least ten times. The chain has TRBV5-6 and TRBJ2-1, with D tentatively TRBD2 (5 bases). This CDR3 is 14 amino acids long. CDR1 SGHDT and CDR2 YYEEEE come from the germline V gene. V was clipped by 4 bases and J by 9 bases, with 17 bases between them. The DNA of the CDR3 is TGTGCCAGCAGCCCCTATTCGTCCCGGGGTGAGCAGTTCTTC. It codes for CASSPYSSRGEQFF.

The V call is TRBV20-1, the J call TRBJ2-5; 11 bases match TRBD2. CDR1 DFQATT and CDR2 SNEGSKA come from the germline V gene (reference sequence). CDR3 length equals 15 residues. The trim removed 6 bases at V and 4 bases at J, leaving 10 bases unmatched. Here the CDR3 reads CSAPLAGGQRETQYF. Here the CDR3 DNA reads TGCAGTGCCCCTTTAGCGGGGGGGCAGAGAGAGACCCAGTACTTC.

This clonotype has a count of ten or more. This chain connects TRBV20-1 to TRBJ1-2, with D perhaps matching TRBD1 (5 bases). Germline CDR1 is DFQATT and CDR2 is SNEGSKA (reference sequence). V dropped 2 bases and J dropped 4 bases, with 14 bases sitting between them. This CDR3 comprises 14 residues. CDR3 nucleotide sequence: TGCAGTGCTAGAACGCGGGGACTTGGCTATGGCTACACCTTC. As protein: CSARTRGLGYGYTF.

This clonotype occurred a few times. V usage is TRBV5-1 and J usage is TRBJ2-7, with a tentative D call TRBD2 (6 bases). V was shortened by 4 bases and J by 3 bases, with 14 bases between the two germline ends. The CDR3 is 14 residues long. Germline V gene sequence: CDR1 SGHRS, CDR2 YFSETQ. The CDR3 nucleotides are TGCGCCAGCAGCCCCCGGGACTTTTACTACGAGCAGTACTTC. Encoded protein: CASSPRDFYYEQYF. The full variable domain, in which reference TRBV5-1 and TRBJ2-7 provide the parts outside the CDR3, is KAGVTQTPRYLIKTRGQQVTLSCSPISGHRSVSWYQQTPGQGLQFLFEYFSETQRNKGNFPGRFSGRQFSNSRSEMNVSTLELGDSALYLCASSPRDFYYEQYFGPGTRLTVT.